The subject of this entry is one TCR beta chain. Its antigen is still unknown. V lost 7 bases to trimming and J lost 3 bases; unmatched junction nucleotides: 12. The length of the CDR3 is 15 residues. Germline V gene sequence: CDR1 SQVTM, CDR2 ANQGSEA. This entry is derived from a study of T cell responses to AZD1222 COVID-19 vaccine. On the study more broadly: It was second doses at about 4 or about 12 weeks that were pooled. Points from the study as a whole: Close to half of all spike-specific TCRs reportedly target regions of the variants that are unmutated.

TCRdb's copy holds only in-frame clones and misses some; the assay was immunoSEQ multiplex PCR. The sample carries some 140,000 clones, about 92% recorded once. This receptor was taken from an adult in good health. The V call is TRBV29-1, the J call TRBJ2-3, with TRBD1 matching 8 bases. Source: peripheral blood, taken on day 0 of AZD1222 vaccination. CDR3 coding DNA: TGCAGCGCCAGGGACAGGCCTCCTCCAACAGATACGCAGTATTTT. Its protein is CSARDRPPPTDTQYF.